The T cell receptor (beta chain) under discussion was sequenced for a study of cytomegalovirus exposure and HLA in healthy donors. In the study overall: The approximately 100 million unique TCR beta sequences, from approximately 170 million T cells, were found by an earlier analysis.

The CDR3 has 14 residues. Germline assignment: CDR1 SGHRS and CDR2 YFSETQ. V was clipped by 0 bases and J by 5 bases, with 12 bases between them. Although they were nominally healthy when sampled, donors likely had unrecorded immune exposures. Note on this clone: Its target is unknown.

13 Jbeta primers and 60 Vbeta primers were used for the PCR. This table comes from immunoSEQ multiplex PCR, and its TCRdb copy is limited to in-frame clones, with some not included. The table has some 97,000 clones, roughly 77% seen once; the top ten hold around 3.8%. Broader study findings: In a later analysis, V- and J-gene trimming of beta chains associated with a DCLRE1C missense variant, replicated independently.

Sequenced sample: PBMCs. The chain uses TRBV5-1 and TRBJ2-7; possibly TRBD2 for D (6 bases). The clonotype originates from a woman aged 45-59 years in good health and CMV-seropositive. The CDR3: CASSLGSTSNEQYF. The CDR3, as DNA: TGCGCCAGCAGCTTGGGATCTACTAGCAACGAGCAGTACTTC.